This passage covers 27 T cell receptor beta chains from one sample sequenced in a study of T-cell reconstitution after alpha-beta-depleted transplantation in children. These receptors are not linked to any known antigen. Unique molecular identifiers were incorporated when the TCRbeta library was constructed. TCRdb independently ran MiXCR on the PCR reads; one entry per CDR3 protein. The sample includes about 32,000 distinct CDR3 sequences, less than 8.5% of them seen just once. General study points: It was reported that alpha-beta T cells came from several hundred expanded graft clones (about two months after transplant).

Sequencing was performed on peripheral blood, taken 60 days after TCRalphabeta/CD19-depleted stem cell transplant. Receptor source: a child under two years old who had a stem cell transplant for acute myeloid leukemia, so the T cells may come from the graft donor.

This clonotype appeared many times. This chain links TRBV5-5 with TRBJ2-1; D might be TRBD1 (5 bases). CDR1 is SGHKS, CDR2 YYEKEE, per germline (reference sequence). Trimming left V 0 bases short and J 2 bases short, with 9 bases between. The CDR3 consists of 15 residues. CDR3 protein: CASSLDGAAYNEQFF. In nucleotides, the CDR3 is TGTGCCAGCAGCTTGGATGGGGCCGCCTACAATGAGCAGTTCTTC.

This clonotype was detected many times. The V call is TRBV4-2, the J call TRBJ1-1; tentative D call: TRBD1 (6 bases). The ends were cut back, 0 bases at V and 5 bases at J, with 22 bases in the middle. The germline gives CDR1 LGHNA, CDR2 YNFKEQ. This CDR3 has 18 amino acids. The CDR3 nucleotides are TGTGCCAGCAGCCAAGAAGCTCGATTGGGGGCTGCGTGGACTGAAGCTTTCTTT. Translating it yields CASSQEARLGAAWTEAFF.

This clonotype was detected ten times or more. V usage is TRBV7-6 and J usage is TRBJ2-7; 10 bases line up with TRBD1. With V trimmed by 2 bases and J by 5 bases, 3 bases remained unmatched. Germline-derived CDR1 and CDR2 are SGHVS and FNYEAQ. The CDR3 is made up of 14 amino acids. Here the CDR3 reads CASSLRTGGNEQYF. In DNA, the CDR3 is TGTGCCAGCAGCTTACGGACAGGGGGAAACGAGCAGTACTTC.

This clonotype was seen repeatedly, ten times or more. J is TRBJ2-7 and V is TRBV2, with D hard to call. This CDR3 is built from 13 residues. In germline, CDR1 is SNHLY, CDR2 FYNNEI. V lost 6 bases and J 4 bases, leaving 13 bases between the germline ends. The CDR3, as DNA: TGTGCCAGCAGATCACATGCGCGGTACGAGCAGTACTTC. Amino acids: CASRSHARYEQYF.

This clonotype was detected ten times or more. V usage is TRBV4-3 and J usage is TRBJ2-7; weak D call: TRBD1 (6 bases). CDR3 length: 14 residues. The V end was cut by 0 bases, the J end by 2 bases, with 8 bases between. CDR1 LGHNA and CDR2 YSLEER come from the germline V gene. The CDR3 loop is CASSQDGQPYEQYF. CDR3 nucleotides: TGCGCCAGCAGCCAAGATGGACAGCCCTACGAGCAGTACTTC.

This clonotype was seen repeatedly, ten times or more. The J gene is TRBJ2-3, the V gene TRBV7-2; D is tentatively TRBD1 or TRBD2 (5 bases each). The CDR3 sequence is 15 residues long. Trimming removed 7 bases from V and 0 bases from J, with 14 bases in between. The germline CDR1 and CDR2 sequences are SGHTA and FQGNSA. The CDR3 bases are TGTGCCAGCACCCTGGGGGTTCTTAGCACAGATACGCAGTATTTT. This translates into CASTLGVLSTDTQYF.

Ten or more counts support this clonotype. This chain joins TRBV5-1 and TRBJ2-7; TRBD1 might be the D (5 bases). Germline V gives CDR1 SGHRS, CDR2 YFSETQ. V was shortened by 0 bases and J by 1 base, with 5 bases between the two germline ends. This CDR3 is built from 13 residues. CDR3 sequence reads: CASSLGQSYEQYF. The CDR3 nucleotides read TGCGCCAGCAGCTTGGGACAGTCCTACGAGCAGTACTTC.

This clonotype was found a few times. This rearrangement joins TRBV10-3 to TRBJ2-5, with 10 bases aligning to TRBD1. The CDR3 loop spans 12 amino acids. CDR1 and CDR2 from the germline V gene are ENHRY and SYGVKD. V was clipped by 8 bases and J by 4 bases; unmatched bases: 1. As DNA, the CDR3 is TGTGCCATCGGACAGGGGGGAGAGACCCAGTACTTC. Its protein product is CAIGQGGETQYF.

This clonotype was counted many times. This chain connects TRBV4-3 to TRBJ1-2, with TRBD1 as a possible D gene (5 bases). The CDR3 consists of 15 residues. Trimming removed 0 bases from V and 4 bases from J, with 12 bases in between. Germline V gene lookup returns CDR1 LGHNA and CDR2 YSLEER. CDR3 bases: TGCGCCAGCAGCCAAGAAGACAGCCAAATCTATGGCTACACCTTC. It translates to CASSQEDSQIYGYTF.

By share, this clonotype counts as medium-sized. V is TRBV7-3 and J is TRBJ2-3; the match to TRBD2 covers 8 bases. Germline CDR1 is SGHTA and CDR2 is FQGTGA. The length of the CDR3 is 16 residues. Unmatched junction bases numbered 10, after V lost 5 bases and J lost 3 bases. The DNA of the CDR3 is TGTGCCAGCAGCAGTACCGGGACTAGTCTTACAGATACGCAGTATTTT. It specifies CASSSTGTSLTDTQYF.

This clonotype was picked up many times. The CDR3 region has the DNA TGTGCCAGCAGCGAAGCCCCGCTAGCGGGAGTGGATACGCAGTATTTT. This encodes CASSEAPLAGVDTQYF. V gene TRBV4-2 combines with J gene TRBJ2-3, with TRBD2 matching 10 bases. This CDR3 spans 16 amino acids. V was clipped by 5 bases and J by 6 bases; unmatched bases: 11. Germline CDR1 is LGHNA and CDR2 is YNFKEQ.

This clonotype was found many times. The V call is TRBV6-5, the J call TRBJ2-1, with D perhaps matching TRBD1 (5 bases). This CDR3 is built from 15 residues. The germline CDR1 and CDR2 sequences are MNHEY and SVGAGI. The V end was cut by 0 bases, the J end by 4 bases, with 10 bases between. CDR3 region: CASSYSIQVYNEQFF. In nucleotides, the CDR3 is TGTGCCAGCAGTTACTCTATACAGGTATACAATGAGCAGTTCTTC.

This clonotype was found many times. The chain links TRBV15 to TRBJ2-5; D remains ambiguous. The CDR3 spans 15 residues. Germline-derived CDR1 and CDR2 are LNHNV and YYDKDF (reference sequence). V lost 0 bases and J 1 base, leaving 9 bases between the germline ends. CDR3 amino acids: CATSRDLNIQETQYF. CDR3 in DNA: TGTGCCACCAGCAGAGATCTAAACATCCAAGAGACCCAGTACTTC.

The sample holds many counts of this clonotype. This chain uses TRBV5-1 with TRBJ2-1; 12 bases align to TRBD2. Germline V lookup: CDR1 SGHRS, CDR2 YFSETQ. V shed 0 bases and J 6 bases; nucleotides not matched to a gene: 7. This CDR3 is 17 amino acids long. CDR3 region: CASSLGLAGGPGNEQFF. The CDR3 DNA reads TGCGCCAGCAGCTTGGGGCTAGCGGGAGGGCCGGGCAATGAGCAGTTCTTC.

In its sample, this clonotype is large (0.1 to 1%). The chain combines TRBV18 with TRBJ2-7; 7 nucleotides agree with TRBD1. Germline trimming cut 3 bases from V and 5 bases from J; bases unmatched to any gene: 4. The CDR3 loop spans 13 amino acids. In germline, CDR1 is KGHSH, CDR2 LQKENI. The CDR3 sequence: CASSPRGLHEQYF. The CDR3 nucleotides read TGTGCCAGCTCACCCAGGGGGTTACACGAGCAGTACTTC. Supplemented by reference TRBV18 and TRBJ2-7, the full variable domain reads NAGVMQNPRHLVRRRGQEARLRCSPMKGHSHVYWYRQLPEEGLKFMVYLQKENIIDESGMPKERFSAEFPKEGPSILRIQQVVRGDSAAYFCASSPRGLHEQYFGPGTRLTVT.

This clonotype was counted ten times or more. The V gene is TRBV7-2, the J gene TRBJ2-7; the D gene is possibly TRBD2 (6 bases). Germline CDR1 reads SGHTA; CDR2 reads FQGNSA. The V end was cut by 2 bases, the J end by 0 bases, with 11 bases between. CDR3 length: 15 amino acids. As DNA, the CDR3 is TGTGCCAGCAGCTTAAGGGTCGGGGGCTCCTACGAGCAGTACTTC. Protein product: CASSLRVGGSYEQYF.

This clonotype occurred many times. V usage is TRBV6-6 and J usage is TRBJ2-1; D call uncertain. Looked up from germline, CDR1 is MNHNY and CDR2 is SVGAGI (reference sequence). The V and J ends lost 6 bases and 7 bases respectively, with 7 bases between them. There are 11 residues in the CDR3. The CDR3 bases are TGTGCCAGCAGCCACGGGAATGAGCAGTTCTTC. As protein: CASSHGNEQFF.

The table lists this clonotype with many counts. The rearrangement links TRBV7-9 to TRBJ1-1; 8 nucleotides line up with TRBD1. The CDR3 length is 15 residues. Trimming took 7 bases from V and 8 from J; bases not matched to a gene: 15. CDR1 is SEHNR, CDR2 FQNEAQ, per germline (reference sequence). Here the CDR3 reads CASIPLKRTGSEAFF. In DNA, the CDR3 is TGTGCCAGCATCCCGCTTAAACGGACAGGGTCCGAAGCTTTCTTT.

This clonotype appeared many times. The V and J genes are TRBV4-3 and TRBJ1-4; D is perhaps TRBD1 (6 bases). The V gene lost 0 bases and the J gene lost 4 bases, with 15 bases spanning the gap. Germline values: CDR1 LGHNA, CDR2 YSLEER. This CDR3 region has 17 residues. The CDR3 loop is CASSQDLWAGVNEKLFF. Here the CDR3 DNA reads TGCGCCAGCAGCCAAGATTTATGGGCAGGGGTTAATGAAAAACTGTTTTTT.

This clonotype was found many times. V is TRBV28 and J is TRBJ1-5; no clear D gene. Germline loops: CDR1 MDHEN, CDR2 SYDVKM. The CDR3 is 12 amino acids. V was trimmed by 5 bases and J by 6 bases, leaving 8 bases between them. The DNA for the CDR3 is TGTGCCAGCAGTCTGACTAGTCAGCCCCAGCATTTT. Translating gives CASSLTSQPQHF.

This clonotype was counted at least ten times. The V and J genes are TRBV6-1 and TRBJ2-7; 10 nucleotides align to TRBD2. The CDR3 is 15 residues long. The germline V gene encodes CDR1 MNHNS and CDR2 SASEGT. V dropped 2 bases and J dropped 1; count of bases not matched to a gene: 2. The CDR3 loop is CASSEPSGSSYEQYF. As DNA, the CDR3 is TGTGCCAGCAGTGAACCTAGCGGGAGTTCCTACGAGCAGTACTTC.

In its sample, this clonotype was seen many times. The gene calls are TRBV7-8 and TRBJ2-7, with D possibly TRBD1 on 6 matching bases. CDR1 and CDR2 (germline): SGHVS, FQNEAQ. This CDR3 region has 14 residues. V dropped 2 bases and J dropped 6 bases, with 14 bases sitting between them. The CDR3 sequence: CASSLKGHPSEQYF. CDR3 DNA: TGTGCCAGCAGCTTAAAGGGACACCCCTCCGAGCAGTACTTC.

This clonotype was seen many times. The chain combines TRBV7-9 with TRBJ1-5; D uncertain. The ends were cut back, 5 bases at V and 6 bases at J, with 14 bases in the middle. Germline lookup yields CDR1 SEHNR and CDR2 FQNEAQ (reference sequence). The CDR3 loop spans 14 amino acids. CDR3 sequence reads: CASSPEGRGQPQHF. The CDR3 bases are TGTGCCAGCAGCCCGGAAGGGAGAGGTCAGCCCCAGCATTTT.

In its sample, this clonotype was seen many times. The chain carries TRBV5-5 and TRBJ2-3; unclear D gene. V gave up 3 bases and J gave up 4 bases, with 12 bases separating them. The CDR3 has 14 residues. Germline-derived CDR1 and CDR2 are SGHKS and YYEKEE (reference sequence). Here the CDR3 DNA reads TGTGCCAGCAGCTCGGCCGCCCGAGCAGATACGCAGTATTTT. This encodes CASSSAARADTQYF.

This clonotype was counted ten times or more. CDR3 sequence: CSVCAGNTGELFF. The CDR3, as DNA: TGCAGCGTCTGTGCGGGGAACACCGGGGAGCTGTTTTTT. The chain combines TRBV29-1 with TRBJ2-2; maybe TRBD2 (5 bases). Germline CDR1 SQVTM, CDR2 ANQGSEA. The CDR3 runs to 13 residues. V dropped 6 bases and J dropped 1 base, with 9 bases sitting between them.

This clonotype was seen ten or more times. V gene TRBV19 combines with J gene TRBJ1-1; no clear D. Trimming stripped 7 bases from V and 5 bases from J, with 14 bases between. The CDR3 runs 13 residues. Germline V gene data show CDR1 as LNHDA and CDR2 as SQIVND (reference sequence). The CDR3 region has the DNA TGTGCCAGTACCTCCTCGCCGGGTACTGAAGCTTTCTTT. This encodes CASTSSPGTEAFF.

Details on this clonotype: This may be a read error: a much more frequent sequence differs by one nucleotide. This chain links TRBV7-9 with TRBJ2-7; 9 nucleotides agree with TRBD2. This CDR3 comprises 15 residues. CDR1 and CDR2 (germline): SEHNR, FQNEAQ (reference sequence). V lost 8 bases and J lost 4; bases outside the gene matches: 12. The CDR3 DNA reads as TGTGCCAGCTTCGTGGGGCGGGAGGGCATTTACGAGCAGTACTTC. Protein sequence: CASFVGREGIYEQYF. The complete variable domain, with remaining parts taken from reference TRBV7-9 and TRBJ2-7, reads DTGVSQNPRHKITKRGQNVTFRCDPISEHNRLYWYRQTLGQGPEFLTYFQNEAQLEKSRLLSDRFSAERPKGSFSTLEIQRTEQGDSAMYLCASFVGREGIYEQYFGPGTRLTVT.